What follows are 29 T cell receptor beta chains derived from one specimen sequenced in a study of early stage breast cancer tumors. Data came from immunoSEQ multiplex PCR; TCRdb stores just in-frame clones and leaves some out. This sample has over 25,000 clones, with approximately 54% found just once. What was sequenced was breast tumor tissue. The receptors stem from a person between 45 and 65 years old with breast cancer.

The rearrangement joins TRBV5-1 to TRBJ2-7, with D unclear. V lost 1 base, J lost 3 bases, and 17 bases lay in between. The germline CDR1 and CDR2 sequences are SGHRS and YFSETQ. CDR3 size: 16 residues. The DNA of the CDR3 is TGCGCCAGCAGCTTGTCCGTCGACGCTGGCAGCTACGAGCAGTACTTC. Protein sequence: CASSLSVDAGSYEQYF.

This clone came up a few times. The V call is TRBV2, the J call TRBJ2-3; TRBD2 matches at 8 bases. Germline CDR1 reads SNHLY; CDR2 reads FYNNEI. The CDR3 has 16 residues. J gave up 0 bases and V 1 base, and 3 bases lay outside the gene matches. The CDR3 DNA reads as TGTGCCAGCAGTGAAGGAGCTAGCGGGAGCACAGATACGCAGTATTTT. Translating gives CASSEGASGSTDTQYF.

This rearrangement joins TRBV7-8 to TRBJ2-1; 14 nucleotides line up with TRBD2. Germline V lookup: CDR1 SGHVS, CDR2 FQNEAQ. V shed 10 bases and J 0 bases; nucleotides not matched to a gene: 8. This CDR3 comprises 17 residues. CDR3 region: CATRLAGGPGSYNEQFF. DNA for the CDR3: TGTGCCACGCGACTAGCGGGAGGGCCAGGCTCCTACAATGAGCAGTTCTTC.

The chain couples TRBV11-2 to TRBJ2-5, with D tentatively TRBD2 (5 bases). Germline V lookup: CDR1 SGHAT, CDR2 FQNNGV. The CDR3 runs 16 residues. V was clipped by 5 bases and J by 2 bases, with 18 bases between them. In DNA form, the CDR3 reads TGTGCCAGCAGCCAAGACTTGGGGAGCGATCAAGAGACCCAGTACTTC. Translated: CASSQDLGSDQETQYF. Drawing the rest from reference TRBV11-2 and TRBJ2-5, the complete variable domain is EAGVAQSPRYKIIEKRQSVAFWCNPISGHATLYWYQQILGQGPKLLIQFQNNGVVDDSQLPKDRFSAERLKGVDSTLKIQPAKLEDSAVYLCASSQDLGSDQETQYFGPGTRLLVL.

The chain combines TRBV7-6 with TRBJ2-7; D is possibly TRBD2 (6 bases). The V and J ends lost 2 bases and 4 bases respectively, with 15 bases between them. Germline loops: CDR1 SGHVS, CDR2 FNYEAQ. The CDR3 is 15 amino acids. CDR3 DNA: TGTGCCAGCAGCTTAAGGAGGGAAACCCTTTACGAGCAGTACTTC. Protein product: CASSLRRETLYEQYF.

The rearrangement links TRBV7-9 to TRBJ2-1; TRBD2 matches at 11 bases. The junction had 0 bases not matched to a gene; V was cut back by 4 bases and J by 4 bases. CDR1 SEHNR and CDR2 FQNEAQ come from the germline V gene (reference sequence). The CDR3 has 14 amino acids. This CDR3 is CASSSSGGYNEQFF. CDR3 sequence (DNA): TGTGCCAGCAGCTCTAGCGGGGGGTACAATGAGCAGTTCTTC.

The chain links TRBV30 to TRBJ2-7, with unresolved D. The CDR3 loop spans 14 amino acids. Germline V gives CDR1 GTSNPN, CDR2 SVGIG (reference sequence). Trimming pared 4 bases from V and 4 bases from J, leaving 17 bases between. The CDR3 spells CAWNSPLGFYEQYF. The DNA of the CDR3 is TGTGCCTGGAATAGCCCCCTGGGGTTTTACGAGCAGTACTTC.

This clone was observed a few times. This chain links TRBV7-2 with TRBJ1-1; D not certain. The CDR3 runs to 16 residues. Trimming left V 1 base short and J 0 bases short, with 12 bases between. Per the germline V gene, CDR1 is SGHTA and CDR2 is FQGNSA. CDR3 sequence (DNA): TGTGCCAGCAGCTTAGACGGCCAGGTGATGAACACTGAAGCTTTCTTT. As protein: CASSLDGQVMNTEAFF.

This clone was counted between two and nine times. V gene TRBV6-5 combines with J gene TRBJ1-1; no clear D. Germline V lookup: CDR1 MNHEY, CDR2 SVGAGI. V was trimmed by 5 bases and J by 0 bases, leaving 7 bases between them. The CDR3 is made up of 13 amino acids. The DNA for the CDR3 is TGTGCCAGCAGTCACACTCTGAACACTGAAGCTTTCTTT. This gives the protein CASSHTLNTEAFF.

In its sample, this clone was seen a few times. The chain links TRBV29-1 to TRBJ2-7; 13 bases fit TRBD2. Germline CDR1 reads SQVTM; CDR2 reads ANQGSEA. The CDR3 runs 15 residues. With V trimmed by 7 bases and J by 0 bases, 6 bases remained unmatched. In nucleotides, the CDR3 is TGCAGCGCATGGACTAGCGGGAGTAGCTCCTACGAGCAGTACTTC. This gives the protein CSAWTSGSSSYEQYF.

CDR3 DNA sequence: TGCGCCAGCAGCTGGGGGGGGGACACTGAAGCTTTCTTT. Its translation: CASSWGGDTEAFF. The chain employs TRBV5-1 and TRBJ1-1, with a tentative D call TRBD1 (5 bases). Between the trimmed V and J ends, which lost 3 bases and 3 bases, there was a span of 9 bases. The germline CDR1 and CDR2 sequences are SGHRS and YFSETQ. The CDR3 extends over 13 amino acids.

The chain carries TRBV7-9 and TRBJ2-7; TRBD1 matches 12 bases. Trimming removed 3 bases from V and 9 bases from J; junction bases left unmatched: 6. The CDR3 is 14 residues long. Germline V gene sequence: CDR1 SEHNR, CDR2 FQNEAQ (reference sequence). As DNA, the CDR3 is TGTGCCAGCAGCTTGGGCGGGACAGGGGGCGGGCAGTACTTC. Protein product: CASSLGGTGGGQYF.

The chain employs TRBV6-5 and TRBJ1-2, with unresolved D. The germline V and J ends were trimmed by 0 bases and 0 bases, with 5 bases remaining between them. CDR1 and CDR2 from the germline V gene are MNHEY and SVGAGI. The CDR3 is 14 amino acids. The CDR3 DNA is TGTGCCAGCAGTTACTCCCAGACTAACTATGGCTACACCTTC. Amino acid sequence: CASSYSQTNYGYTF.

This sequence joins TRBV2 and TRBJ1-1; D gene ambiguous. V was trimmed by 6 bases and J by 3 bases, leaving 8 bases between them. The germline V gene has CDR1 SNHLY and CDR2 FYNNEI. This CDR3 spans 12 amino acids. The CDR3: CASSRSDTEAFF. CDR3 DNA: TGTGCCAGCAGCCGATCGGACACTGAAGCTTTCTTT.

The gene calls are TRBV7-2 and TRBJ2-7, with 9 bases that match TRBD2. Germline V CDR1 and CDR2: SGHTA, FQGNSA. V gave up 5 bases and J gave up 11 bases; unmatched junction bases: 13. The CDR3 is made up of 14 amino acids. This CDR3 reads CASSQGASGALEYF. The CDR3 nucleotides are TGTGCCAGCAGCCAAGGGGCTAGCGGGGCCCTTGAGTACTTC.

This chain uses TRBV5-1 with TRBJ1-1, with D uncertain. Germline CDR1 is SGHRS and CDR2 is YFSETQ. CDR3 length: 15 amino acids. Trimming left V 3 bases short and J 7 bases short, with 19 bases between. The CDR3 nucleotides are TGCGCCAGCAGCTCAGCACCCCCACGGGGAGGTGAAGCTTTCTTT. Encoded protein: CASSSAPPRGGEAFF.

There are a few counts of this clone. The V gene is TRBV7-8, the J gene TRBJ2-1; D ambiguous. The germline V gene encodes CDR1 SGHVS and CDR2 FQNEAQ. Trimming took 1 base from V and 2 from J, leaving 9 bases between them. The CDR3 loop spans 15 amino acids. CDR3 amino acids: CASSLDYDPYNEQFF. Here the CDR3 DNA reads TGTGCCAGCAGCTTAGACTACGACCCCTACAATGAGCAGTTCTTC.

By sample fraction, this clone is medium-sized. The chain employs TRBV6-1 and TRBJ2-7; D perhaps matches TRBD2 (6 bases). The CDR3 spans 15 residues. Germline V gene lookup returns CDR1 MNHNS and CDR2 SASEGT. The ends were cut back, 2 bases at V and 3 bases at J, with 14 bases in the middle. CDR3 protein: CASSETAGTLYEQYF. CDR3 nucleotides: TGTGCCAGCAGTGAAACCGCGGGGACGCTCTACGAGCAGTACTTC.

The table lists this clone with a few counts. The rearrangement uses TRBV4-1 and TRBJ2-7; the D is unclear. The V gene lost 6 bases and the J gene lost 5 bases, with 20 bases spanning the gap. This CDR3 has 15 residues. Germline V CDR1 and CDR2: MGHRA, YSYEKL. This CDR3 reads CASSVGRASGDEQYF. The CDR3 DNA is TGCGCCAGCAGTGTAGGCCGGGCGAGTGGCGACGAGCAGTACTTC.

This clone has only a few counts. V and J are TRBV5-1 and TRBJ2-2; D might be TRBD1 (5 bases). CDR1 and CDR2 from the germline V gene are SGHRS and YFSETQ. CDR3 length equals 15 residues. Trimming took off 1 base at V and 4 bases at J, with 11 bases between the two ends. CDR3 nucleotides: TGCGCCAGCAGCTTGCCGACAGTTCCCACCGGGGAGCTGTTTTTT. It is translated as CASSLPTVPTGELFF.

The J gene is TRBJ2-3, the V gene TRBV5-6; 9 bases fit TRBD2. This CDR3 spans 18 amino acids. The V segment lost 5 bases and the J segment 4 bases; nucleotides outside the gene matches: 17. The germline V gene has CDR1 SGHDT and CDR2 YYEEEE. CDR3 in DNA: TGTGCCAGCAGTATCGGACTAGCGAGTAGGAGATGGGCAGATACGCAGTATTTT. Protein product: CASSIGLASRRWADTQYF.

The chain's CDR3 is CASSWRGEGLGDTQYF. The DNA of the CDR3 is TGCGCCAGCAGCTGGCGCGGTGAGGGCCTTGGGGATACGCAGTATTTT. The chain is built from TRBV5-1 and TRBJ2-3, with D perhaps TRBD2 (5 bases). Looked up from germline, CDR1 is SGHRS and CDR2 is YFSETQ. V lost 3 bases and J lost 6, with 20 bases in between. There are 16 residues in the CDR3. Filled out from reference TRBV5-1 and TRBJ2-3, the complete variable domain reads KAGVTQTPRYLIKTRGQQVTLSCSPISGHRSVSWYQQTPGQGLQFLFEYFSETQRNKGNFPGRFSGRQFSNSRSEMNVSTLELGDSALYLCASSWRGEGLGDTQYFGPGTRLTVL.

The chain carries TRBV7-9 and TRBJ2-2; D gene ambiguous. CDR1 SEHNR and CDR2 FQNEAQ come from the germline V gene (reference sequence). The germline V and J ends were trimmed by 3 bases and 6 bases, with 23 bases remaining between them. The CDR3 covers 18 residues. CDR3 in amino acids: CASSFGVNYRLGSGELFF. The CDR3 bases are TGTGCCAGCAGCTTTGGCGTCAACTACCGTTTAGGGTCCGGGGAGCTGTTTTTT.

CDR3 sequence (DNA): TGTGCCAGCAGCCTCCTTAGCGGGACAAGCACAGATACGCAGTATTTT. Protein product: CASSLLSGTSTDTQYF. The genes are TRBV11-2 and TRBJ2-3; 8 nucleotides line up with TRBD2. CDR1 and CDR2 (germline): SGHAT, FQNNGV. The CDR3 is 16 residues long. V shed 5 bases, J shed 0 bases, and the junction held 7 bases outside the gene matches.

The rearrangement links TRBV30 to TRBJ2-5; the match to TRBD2 covers 7 bases. Germline CDR1 GTSNPN, CDR2 SVGIG (reference sequence). The CDR3 spans 13 residues. V lost 2 bases to trimming and J lost 7 bases; unmatched junction nucleotides: 7. CDR3 DNA: TGTGCCTGGAGTTGGGGGGGAGCGGGGACCCAGTACTTC. Translated: CAWSWGGAGTQYF.

The chain couples TRBV11-2 to TRBJ1-1; 8 nucleotides agree with TRBD1. The V segment lost 2 bases and the J segment 5 bases; nucleotides outside the gene matches: 10. The CDR3 is 16 amino acids. The germline V gene has CDR1 SGHAT and CDR2 FQNNGV. CDR3 residues: CASSLLIGQGGTEAFF. CDR3 DNA sequence: TGTGCCAGCAGCTTACTTATTGGACAGGGTGGAACTGAAGCTTTCTTT.

This clone occurred a few times. This chain joins TRBV30 and TRBJ2-3; D is perhaps TRBD2 (5 bases). CDR3 size: 13 residues. The germline gives CDR1 GTSNPN, CDR2 SVGIG (reference sequence). V lost 0 bases, J lost 4 bases, and 8 bases lay in between. DNA of the CDR3: TGTGCCTGGAGTGTACCCGGGGCAGATACGCAGTATTTT. Translating gives CAWSVPGADTQYF. Full variable domain (remainder filled in from reference TRBV30 and TRBJ2-3): SQTIHQWPATLVQPVGSPLSLECTVEGTSNPNLYWYRQAAGRGLQLLFYSVGIGQISSEVPQNLSASRPQDRQFILSSKKLLLSDSGFYLCAWSVPGADTQYFGPGTRLTVL.

This clone has more than one count but fewer than ten. DNA of the CDR3: TGTGCCAGCACCACTAGCTACGAGCAGTACTTC. It encodes CASTTSYEQYF. The chain combines TRBV12-1 with TRBJ2-7; TRBD2, the table's D call, lacks a check against the DNA. TRBV12-1 is a documented pseudogene. The CDR3 runs to 11 residues.

V and J are TRBV6-6 and TRBJ1-1, with D perhaps matching TRBD1 (5 bases). Germline CDR1 and CDR2: MNHNY and SVGAGI (reference sequence). The ends were cut back, 9 bases at V and 2 bases at J, with 22 bases in the middle. The CDR3 is 16 amino acids. CDR3 protein: CASSLTLRGLNTEAFF. For the CDR3, the DNA is TGTGCCAGTTCCTTGACCTTGAGGGGCCTTAACACTGAAGCTTTCTTT.